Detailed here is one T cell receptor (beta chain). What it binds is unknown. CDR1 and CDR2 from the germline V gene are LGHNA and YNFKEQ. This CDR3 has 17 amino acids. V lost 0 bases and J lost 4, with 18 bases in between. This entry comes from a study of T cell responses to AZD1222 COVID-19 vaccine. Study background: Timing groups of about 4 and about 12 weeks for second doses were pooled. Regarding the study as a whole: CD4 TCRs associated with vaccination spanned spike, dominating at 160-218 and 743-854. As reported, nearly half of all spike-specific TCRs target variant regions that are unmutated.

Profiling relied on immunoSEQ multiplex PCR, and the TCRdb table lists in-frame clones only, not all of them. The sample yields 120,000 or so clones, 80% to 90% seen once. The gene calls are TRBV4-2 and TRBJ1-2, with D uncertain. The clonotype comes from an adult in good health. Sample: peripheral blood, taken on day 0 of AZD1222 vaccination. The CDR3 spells CASSQDLLSPKGYGYTF. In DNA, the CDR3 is TGTGCCAGCAGCCAAGACCTCCTTTCACCTAAGGGCTATGGCTACACCTTC.